These T cell receptor beta chains were read from a single sample in a study of T cell responses to AZD1222 COVID-19 vaccine. The repertoire was sequenced with immunoSEQ multiplex PCR; TCRdb's copy has only in-frame clones and lacks some. The sample shows more than 110,000 clones, 85% to 90% of them seen only once. Sequencing was performed on peripheral blood, taken 28 days after the second AZD1222 dose. All receptors derive from an adult who received the AZD1222 COVID-19 vaccine. The CDR3 runs from the conserved cysteine through the conserved F or W. The D gene is left open where the match is weak. The size field is filled for only some rows; it gives once, few, many or a size class.

CDR3 length	clone size	V gene	J gene	D gene	CDR3 protein	CDR3 DNA
15	-	TRBV7-2	TRBJ2-5	TRBD2	CASSRTSGGQETQYF	TGTGCCAGCAGCCGGACTAGCGGGGGGCAAGAGACCCAGTACTTC
16	-	TRBV19	TRBJ2-2	-	CASTAGLDRPAGELFF	TGTGCCAGTACCGCCGGACTTGACAGACCCGCCGGGGAGCTGTTTTTT
14	-	TRBV30	TRBJ2-2	-	CAWRRQGLAGELFF	TGTGCCTGGAGGAGGCAGGGGCTTGCCGGGGAGCTGTTTTTT
16	-	TRBV9	TRBJ2-2	-	CASSVQTGRSGGELFF	TGTGCCAGCAGCGTTCAGACAGGGAGGTCGGGCGGGGAGCTGTTTTTT
15	once	TRBV4-2	TRBJ1-2	-	CASSQDLGRRNGYTF	TGTGCCAGCAGCCAAGATCTGGGACGTAGGAATGGCTACACCTTC
13	-	TRBV5-5	TRBJ2-7	-	CASSLQGFYEQYF	TGTGCCAGCAGCTTGCAGGGGTTCTACGAGCAGTACTTC
14	-	TRBV11-2	TRBJ2-7	-	CASSRGTGTYEQYF	TGTGCCAGCTCCCGCGGGACCGGGACGTACGAGCAGTACTTC
10	-	TRBV6-6	TRBJ1-2	-	CASGNYGYTF	TGTGCCTCCGGGAACTATGGCTACACCTTC
18	-	TRBV28	TRBJ1-1	TRBD1	CASSPGTGGFEVNTEAFF	TGTGCCAGCAGCCCTGGGACAGGGGGTTTCGAAGTGAACACTGAAGCTTTCTTT
15	-	TRBV4-3	TRBJ2-2	TRBD2	CASSQGWGGAGELFF	TGCGCCAGCAGCCAAGGATGGGGGGGGGCCGGGGAGCTGTTTTTT
13	-	TRBV6-5	TRBJ2-5	TRBD1	CASTEPGGETQYF	TGTGCCAGCACCGAACCAGGGGGTGAGACCCAGTACTTC
15	-	TRBV5-1	TRBJ1-4	-	CASSLSGTSNEKLFF	TGCGCCAGCAGCTTATCGGGGACCTCTAATGAAAAACTGTTTTTT
13	-	TRBV29-1	TRBJ1-5	-	CSVEQGSNQPQHF	TGCAGCGTTGAGCAGGGGAGCAATCAGCCCCAGCATTTT
13	-	TRBV30	TRBJ2-2	-	CAWRPVHGGELFF	TGTGCCTGGAGACCGGTACACGGCGGGGAGCTGTTTTTT
13	-	TRBV4-1	TRBJ2-7	TRBD1	CASRSQGTYEQYF	TGCGCCAGCAGGTCACAGGGGACCTACGAGCAGTACTTC
15	-	TRBV28	TRBJ1-1	TRBD1	CASSGDRGMNTEAFF	TGTGCCAGCAGTGGGGACAGGGGGATGAACACTGAAGCTTTCTTT
13	-	TRBV30	TRBJ1-2	-	CAWRGDSHHGYTF	TGTGCCTGGAGGGGAGACAGTCATCATGGCTACACCTTC
18	-	TRBV7-8	TRBJ2-6	TRBD2	CASSPGSSGSHGANVLTF	TGTGCCAGCAGCCCAGGCTCTAGCGGGAGTCACGGGGCCAACGTCCTGACTTTC
14	-	TRBV13	TRBJ2-7	-	CASSLDNRAGEQYF	TGTGCCAGCAGCTTAGATAATCGGGCTGGGGAGCAGTACTTC
13	-	TRBV12-3/TRBV12-4	TRBJ1-6	-	CASSPPVNSPLHF	TGTGCCAGCAGTCCACCAGTGAATTCACCCCTCCACTTT
14	once	TRBV13	TRBJ1-3	-	CASSVTGKGNTIYF	TGTGCCAGCAGCGTAACAGGGAAGGGGAACACCATATATTTT
15	-	TRBV3-1/TRBV3-2	TRBJ2-5	-	CASSQVTGTQETQYF	TGTGCCAGCAGCCAAGTAACGGGTACACAAGAGACCCAGTACTTC
13	-	TRBV12-3/TRBV12-4	TRBJ1-5	TRBD1	CASTQTGDQPQHF	TGTGCCAGCACTCAAACAGGGGACCAGCCCCAGCATTTT